A single sample is the source of the 18 T cell receptor beta chains below, sequenced in a study of blood T cell repertoires in COVID-19. TCRdb keeps only in-frame clones here, not all; method: immunoSEQ multiplex PCR. The profile shows about 250,000 clones, approximately 90% of them singletons. The specimen sequenced was PBMCs or T cells enriched from blood (not recorded which). These receptor sequences come from a man in his forties or fifties who had recovered from COVID-19.

The chain uses TRBV18 and TRBJ1-1; 7 bases agree with TRBD1. Losses at the gene ends were 2 bases for V and 1 base for J; bases not matched to a gene: 4. This CDR3 is 15 amino acids long. Per germline, CDR1 KGHSH and CDR2 LQKENI. Written as DNA, the CDR3 is TGTGCCAGCTCACCATGGGACAGTGAGAACACTGAAGCTTTCTTT. Protein sequence: CASSPWDSENTEAFF. Complete variable domain (other parts from reference TRBV18 and TRBJ1-1): NAGVMQNPRHLVRRRGQEARLRCSPMKGHSHVYWYRQLPEEGLKFMVYLQKENIIDESGMPKERFSAEFPKEGPSILRIQQVVRGDSAAYFCASSPWDSENTEAFFGQGTRLTVV.

This chain links TRBV5-4 with TRBJ1-2; TRBD1 is a possible D gene (6 bases). V lost 3 bases, J lost 8 bases, and 20 bases lay in between. Germline assignment: CDR1 SGHNT and CDR2 YYREEE (reference sequence). The CDR3 is made up of 15 amino acids. CDR3 region: CASSSYGQRPRGYTF. The CDR3 coding sequence is TGTGCCAGCAGCTCCTACGGACAGCGCCCTAGGGGCTACACCTTC.

This clone appeared a few times. The chain recombines TRBV2 with TRBJ2-7; 7 bases align to TRBD2. With V trimmed by 7 bases and J by 3 bases, 9 bases remained unmatched. This CDR3 comprises 14 residues. Germline V CDR1 and CDR2: SNHLY, FYNNEI. The CDR3 sequence is CASNIEGGVYEQYF. DNA of the CDR3: TGTGCCAGCAATATTGAGGGAGGGGTCTACGAGCAGTACTTC.

This clone is a singleton in its sample. This chain links TRBV10-2 with TRBJ1-3; TRBD1 is a possible D gene (5 bases). The length of the CDR3 is 14 residues. Germline CDR1 reads WSHSY; CDR2 reads SAAADI. CDR3 sequence (DNA): TGCGCTACCAGGGAAGGAGAGACTGGAAACACCATATATTTT. Residues: CATREGETGNTIYF.

This chain connects TRBV15 to TRBJ1-5; perhaps TRBD1 as D (5 bases). Germline CDR1 and CDR2: LNHNV and YYDKDF (reference sequence). V shed 0 bases and J shed 9 bases, with 15 bases lying between them. The CDR3 length is 15 residues. The CDR3 protein is CATSRDQGTSGPQHF. The CDR3 nucleotides are TGTGCCACCAGCAGAGATCAGGGCACCTCGGGGCCCCAGCATTTT.

This rearrangement joins TRBV28 to TRBJ1-2, with 9 bases fitting TRBD1. V shed 6 bases, J shed 2 bases, and the junction held 4 bases outside the gene matches. The germline CDR1 and CDR2 sequences are MDHEN and SYDVKM. The CDR3 extends over 14 amino acids. CDR3 sequence: CASRGTGGNYGYTF. CDR3 nucleotides: TGTGCCAGCAGAGGTACAGGGGGCAACTATGGCTACACCTTC.

This chain joins TRBV7-9 and TRBJ1-3; maybe TRBD1 (6 bases). Trimming took 3 bases from V and 3 from J, leaving 9 bases between them. The CDR3 spans 14 residues. Per germline, CDR1 SEHNR and CDR2 FQNEAQ (reference sequence). The chain's CDR3 is CASSLRGGGNTIYF. The CDR3, as DNA: TGTGCCAGCAGCTTGAGAGGGGGTGGAAACACCATATATTTT.

This CDR3 is CASSSPGGGIQPQHF. The CDR3 DNA reads TGTGCCAGCAGCTCTCCGGGGGGGGGCATTCAGCCCCAGCATTTT. The chain recombines TRBV7-2 with TRBJ1-5; D perhaps matches TRBD1 (6 bases). This CDR3 is 15 amino acids long. CDR1 is SGHTA and CDR2 is FQGNSA in the germline V gene. Trimming stripped 4 bases from V and 6 bases from J, with 16 bases between. Complete variable domain (other parts from reference TRBV7-2 and TRBJ1-5): GAGVSQSPSNKVTEKGKDVELRCDPISGHTALYWYRQSLGQGLEFLIYFQGNSAPDKSGLPSDRFSAERTGGSVSTLTIQRTQQEDSAVYLCASSSPGGGIQPQHFGDGTRLSIL.

This chain joins TRBV29-1 and TRBJ1-4; 9 positions agree with TRBD1. CDR3 length: 13 amino acids. V trimming: 6 bases; J trimming: 3 bases; junction bases outside the gene matches: 2. Germline V gene sequence: CDR1 SQVTM, CDR2 ANQGSEA. This CDR3 is CSVRDRANEKLFF. The CDR3 DNA reads as TGCAGCGTAAGGGACAGGGCTAATGAAAAACTGTTTTTT.

The chain employs TRBV10-3 and TRBJ2-2, with 7 bases that match TRBD2. The V segment lost 1 base and the J segment 3 bases; nucleotides outside the gene matches: 2. CDR3 length: 15 amino acids. Germline V gene data show CDR1 as ENHRY and CDR2 as SYGVKD. CDR3 region: CAISEWLADTGELFF. As DNA, the CDR3 is TGTGCCATCAGTGAGTGGCTAGCGGACACCGGGGAGCTGTTTTTT.

The chain uses TRBV7-9 and TRBJ2-3, with D possibly TRBD2 on 6 matching bases. The germline gives CDR1 SEHNR, CDR2 FQNEAQ (reference sequence). The CDR3 is 15 residues long. V lost 5 bases and J 6 bases, leaving 18 bases between the germline ends. The CDR3 loop is CASSRDSPGYDTQYF. The CDR3 nucleotides read TGTGCCAGCAGCCGGGACTCACCAGGTTACGATACGCAGTATTTT. Full variable domain (outside the CDR3, taken from reference TRBV7-9 and TRBJ2-3): DTGVSQNPRHKITKRGQNVTFRCDPISEHNRLYWYRQTLGQGPEFLTYFQNEAQLEKSRLLSDRFSAERPKGSFSTLEIQRTEQGDSAMYLCASSRDSPGYDTQYFGPGTRLTVL.

The chain employs TRBV13 and TRBJ2-2, with 8 bases matching TRBD2. CDR1 is PRHDT, CDR2 FYEKMQ, per germline (reference sequence). Trimming cost V 5 bases and J 6 bases; bases outside gene matches: 5. CDR3 length: 14 amino acids. CDR3: CASSPAGGSGELFF. In DNA form, the CDR3 reads TGTGCCAGCAGCCCTGCGGGGGGCTCCGGGGAGCTGTTTTTT.

This clone was seen only once. The CDR3 coding sequence is TGTGCTAGTGAAAAGGGGCTCTACGAGCAGTACTTC. Its protein is CASEKGLYEQYF. The V call is TRBV12-5, the J call TRBJ2-7, with D possibly TRBD1 on 5 matching bases. Germline V gene lookup returns CDR1 LGHNT and CDR2 FRNRAP. The V end was cut by 7 bases, the J end by 3 bases, with 10 bases between. The CDR3 extends over 12 amino acids.

The chain recombines TRBV7-6 with TRBJ2-7, with 8 bases that match TRBD2. Trimming took 8 bases from V and 6 from J; bases not matched to a gene: 18. CDR3 length: 16 amino acids. CDR1 and CDR2 (germline): SGHVS, FNYEAQ. The CDR3 DNA is TGTGCCAGCGTTCCCCGGGGGGGGCGGATAGACGGCGAGCAGTACTTC. This codes for CASVPRGGRIDGEQYF. Complete variable domain (other parts from reference TRBV7-6 and TRBJ2-7): GAGVSQSPRYKVTKRGQDVALRCDPISGHVSLYWYRQALGQGPEFLTYFNYEAQQDKSGLPNDRFSAERPEGSISTLTIQRTEQRDSAMYRCASVPRGGRIDGEQYFGPGTRLTVT.

The chain links TRBV28 to TRBJ1-1, with a weak D call TRBD1 (6 bases). V lost 5 bases, J lost 3 bases, and 10 bases lay in between. Looked up from germline, CDR1 is MDHEN and CDR2 is SYDVKM. CDR3 length: 13 residues. CDR3 protein: CASSADRYTEAFF. The CDR3 nucleotides are TGTGCCAGCAGTGCCGACAGGTACACTGAAGCTTTCTTT.

DNA for the CDR3: TGTGCCAGCAGTTCCGGACTCGGACATGAAAAACTGTTTTTT. Its translation: CASSSGLGHEKLFF. The chain is built from TRBV27 and TRBJ1-4; no reliable D call. Between the trimmed V and J ends, which lost 4 bases and 6 bases, there was a span of 12 bases. CDR1 and CDR2 (germline): MNHEY, SMNVEV (reference sequence). The CDR3 is 14 amino acids.

The genes are TRBV9 and TRBJ2-2; 10 bases line up with TRBD2. J lost 4 bases, V lost 4 bases, and 7 bases had no gene match. This CDR3 has 16 amino acids. CDR1 SGDLS and CDR2 YYNGEE come from the germline V gene. The CDR3 sequence: CASSPSAGGSTGELFF. CDR3 bases: TGTGCCAGCAGCCCGTCAGCGGGAGGGAGCACCGGGGAGCTGTTTTTT.

This clone was detected only once. The V and J genes are TRBV5-1 and TRBJ2-5; TRBD1 matches at 8 bases. This CDR3 spans 15 amino acids. Germline assignment: CDR1 SGHRS and CDR2 YFSETQ. Trimming cost V 3 bases and J 5 bases; bases outside gene matches: 9. The CDR3 is CASSSGQVGLETQYF. CDR3 nucleotides: TGCGCCAGCAGCTCGGGACAGGTAGGATTGGAGACCCAGTACTTC.